What follows describes a single T cell receptor beta chain. This entry is derived from a study of CD8 T cells in ankylosing spondylitis. TCRdb passed the 5' RACE reads through MiXCR, listing each CDR3 protein once. In the table there are under 450,000 distinct CDR3 sequences, 20% to 25% of which are singletons. The V segment lost 4 bases and the J segment 5 bases; nucleotides outside the gene matches: 11. Looked up from germline, CDR1 is SGHDT and CDR2 is YYEEEE. The CDR3 length is 16 residues. Source material: blood, either unsorted or a sorted T cell fraction (not recorded which). This TCR was sampled from a male donor with ankylosing spondylitis or in good health (not recorded which). The rearrangement joins TRBV5-6 to TRBJ2-5; 10 bases are shared with TRBD2. CDR3 amino acids: CASSPRTSGLGETQYF. DNA for the CDR3: TGTGCCAGCAGCCCTAGGACTAGCGGTTTGGGGGAGACCCAGTACTTC. Supplemented by reference TRBV5-6 and TRBJ2-5, the full variable domain reads DAGVTQSPTHLIKTRGQQVTLRCSPKSGHDTVSWYQQALGQGPQFIFQYYEEEERQRGNFPDRFSGHQFPNYSSELNVNALLLGDSALYLCASSPRTSGLGETQYFGPGTRLLVL.